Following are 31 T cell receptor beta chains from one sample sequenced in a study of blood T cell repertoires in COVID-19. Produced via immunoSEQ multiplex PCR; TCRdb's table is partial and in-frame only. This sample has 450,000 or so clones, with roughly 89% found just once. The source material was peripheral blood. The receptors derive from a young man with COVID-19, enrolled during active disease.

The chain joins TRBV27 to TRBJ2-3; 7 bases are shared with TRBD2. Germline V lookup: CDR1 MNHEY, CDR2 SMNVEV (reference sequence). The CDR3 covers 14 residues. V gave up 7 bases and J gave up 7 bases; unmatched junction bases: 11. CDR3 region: CASITRGGGYTQYF. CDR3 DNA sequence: TGTGCCAGCATTACCCGCGGGGGTGGGTATACGCAGTATTTT.

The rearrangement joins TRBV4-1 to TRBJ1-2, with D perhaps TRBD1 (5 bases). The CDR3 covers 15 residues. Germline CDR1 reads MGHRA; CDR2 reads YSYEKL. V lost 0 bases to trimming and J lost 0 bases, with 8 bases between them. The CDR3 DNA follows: TGCGCCAGCAGCCAAGATCCCAGGGCTAACTATGGCTACACCTTC. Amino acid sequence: CASSQDPRANYGYTF.

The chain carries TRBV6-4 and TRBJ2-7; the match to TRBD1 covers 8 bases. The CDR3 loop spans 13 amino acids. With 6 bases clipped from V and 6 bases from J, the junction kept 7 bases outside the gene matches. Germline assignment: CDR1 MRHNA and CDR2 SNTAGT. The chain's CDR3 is CASSARTGFEQYF. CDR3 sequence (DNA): TGTGCCAGCAGCGCCAGGACAGGGTTCGAGCAGTACTTC.

The CDR3, as DNA: TGTGCCAGTAGTAGAACCGGGACAGGGGAGGAAAAACTGTTTTTT. Encoded protein: CASSRTGTGEEKLFF. The V call is TRBV19, the J call TRBJ1-4; the match to TRBD1 covers 10 bases. The germline CDR1 and CDR2 sequences are LNHDA and SQIVND (reference sequence). The CDR3 sequence is 15 residues long. The junction had 7 bases not matched to a gene; V was cut back by 4 bases and J by 8 bases.

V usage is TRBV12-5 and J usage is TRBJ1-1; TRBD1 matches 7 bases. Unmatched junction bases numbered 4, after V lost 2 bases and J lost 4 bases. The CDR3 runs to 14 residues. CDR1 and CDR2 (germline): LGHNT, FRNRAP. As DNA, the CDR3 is TGTGCTAGTGGTTTGCAGGGGGAAGTCACTGAAGCTTTCTTT. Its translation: CASGLQGEVTEAFF.

The CDR3 DNA reads TGTGCCAGCACTAAACCAGGGTCGTCCGAGCAGTACTTC. This sequence encodes CASTKPGSSEQYF. The chain couples TRBV6-5 to TRBJ2-7; possibly TRBD1 for D (5 bases). Per the germline V gene, CDR1 is MNHEY and CDR2 is SVGAGI. With 7 bases removed from V and 6 bases from J, the gap between germline ends came to 16 bases. CDR3 length equals 13 residues.

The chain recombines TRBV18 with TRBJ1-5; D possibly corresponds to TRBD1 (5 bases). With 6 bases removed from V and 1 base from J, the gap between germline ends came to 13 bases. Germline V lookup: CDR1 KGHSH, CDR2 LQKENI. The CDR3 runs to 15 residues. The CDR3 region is CASSLDRQSNQPQHF. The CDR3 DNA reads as TGTGCCAGCTCCCTTGACCGACAGAGCAATCAGCCCCAGCATTTT.

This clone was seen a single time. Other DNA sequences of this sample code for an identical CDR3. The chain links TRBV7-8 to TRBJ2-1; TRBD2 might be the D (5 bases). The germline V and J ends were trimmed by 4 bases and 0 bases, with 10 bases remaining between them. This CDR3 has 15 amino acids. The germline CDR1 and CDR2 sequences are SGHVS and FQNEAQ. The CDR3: CASSWTESSYNEQFF. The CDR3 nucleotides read TGTGCCAGCAGCTGGACTGAGAGCTCCTACAATGAGCAGTTCTTC.

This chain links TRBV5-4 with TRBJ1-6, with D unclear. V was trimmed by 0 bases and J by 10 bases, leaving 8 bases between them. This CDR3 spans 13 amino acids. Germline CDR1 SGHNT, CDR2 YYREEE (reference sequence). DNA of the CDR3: TGTGCCAGCAGCTTGGCCCGGGGATCACCCCTCCACTTT. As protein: CASSLARGSPLHF. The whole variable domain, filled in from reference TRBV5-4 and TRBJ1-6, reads ETGVTQSPTHLIKTRGQQVTLRCSSQSGHNTVSWYQQALGQGPQFIFQYYREEENGRGNFPPRFSGLQFPNYSSELNVNALELDDSALYLCASSLARGSPLHFGNGTRLTVT.

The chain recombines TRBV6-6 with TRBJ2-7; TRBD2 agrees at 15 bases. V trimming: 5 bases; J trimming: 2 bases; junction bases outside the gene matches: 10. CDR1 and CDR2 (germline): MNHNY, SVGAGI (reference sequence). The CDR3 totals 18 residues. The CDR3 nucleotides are TGTGCCAGCAGTCCCGGACTAGCGGGAGGGTTATTCACCTACGAGCAGTACTTC. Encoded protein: CASSPGLAGGLFTYEQYF.

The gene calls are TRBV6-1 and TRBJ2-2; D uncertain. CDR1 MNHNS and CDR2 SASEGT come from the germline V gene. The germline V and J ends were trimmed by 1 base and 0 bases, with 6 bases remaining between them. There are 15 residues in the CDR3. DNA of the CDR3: TGTGCCAGCAGTGAAGTGAGGCCGAACACCGGGGAGCTGTTTTTT. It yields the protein CASSEVRPNTGELFF.

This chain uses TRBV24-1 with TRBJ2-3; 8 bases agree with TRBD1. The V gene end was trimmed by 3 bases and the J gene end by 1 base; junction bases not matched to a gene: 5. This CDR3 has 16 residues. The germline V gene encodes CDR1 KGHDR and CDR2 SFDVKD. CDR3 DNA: TGTGCCACCAGTGATCCTAGGACAGGGCGCACAGATACGCAGTATTTT. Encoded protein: CATSDPRTGRTDTQYF.

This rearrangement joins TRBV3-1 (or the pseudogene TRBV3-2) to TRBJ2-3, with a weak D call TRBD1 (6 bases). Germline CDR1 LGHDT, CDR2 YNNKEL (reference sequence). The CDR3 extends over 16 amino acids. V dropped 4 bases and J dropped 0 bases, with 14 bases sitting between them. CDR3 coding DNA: TGTGCCAGCAGCCTCAGGGGAGCGGCAAGCACAGATACGCAGTATTTT. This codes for CASSLRGAASTDTQYF.

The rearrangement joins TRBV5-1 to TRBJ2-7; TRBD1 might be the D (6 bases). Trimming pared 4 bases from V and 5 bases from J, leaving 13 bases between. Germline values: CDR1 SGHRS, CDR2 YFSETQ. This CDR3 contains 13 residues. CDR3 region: CASSGGRLDEQYF. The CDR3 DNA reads TGCGCCAGCAGCGGGGGCAGGTTGGACGAGCAGTACTTC.

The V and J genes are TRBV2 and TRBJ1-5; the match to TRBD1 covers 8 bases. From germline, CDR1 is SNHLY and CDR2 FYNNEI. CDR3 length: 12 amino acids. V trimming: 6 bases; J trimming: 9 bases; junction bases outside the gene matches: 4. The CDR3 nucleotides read TGTGCCAGCAGCCTACAGGGGGGGCCCCAGCATTTT. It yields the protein CASSLQGGPQHF.

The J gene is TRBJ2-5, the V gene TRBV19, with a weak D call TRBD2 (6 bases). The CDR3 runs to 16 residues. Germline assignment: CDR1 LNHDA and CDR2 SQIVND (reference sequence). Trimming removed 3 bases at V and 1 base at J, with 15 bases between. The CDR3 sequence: CASSMRFFGSQETQYF. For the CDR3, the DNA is TGTGCCAGTAGTATGCGGTTCTTCGGGAGCCAAGAGACCCAGTACTTC.

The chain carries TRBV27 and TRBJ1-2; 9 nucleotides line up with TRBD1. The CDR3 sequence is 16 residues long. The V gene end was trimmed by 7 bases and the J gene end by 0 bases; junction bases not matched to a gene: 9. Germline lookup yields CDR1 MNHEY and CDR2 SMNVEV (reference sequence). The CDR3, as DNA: TGTGCCAGCAAACGGGACAGGGTTGTGCCTAACTATGGCTACACCTTC. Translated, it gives CASKRDRVVPNYGYTF.

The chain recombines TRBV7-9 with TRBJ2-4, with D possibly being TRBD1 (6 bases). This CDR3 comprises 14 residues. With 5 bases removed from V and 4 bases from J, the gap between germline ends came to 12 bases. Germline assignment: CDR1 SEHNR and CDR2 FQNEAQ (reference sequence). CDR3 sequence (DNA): TGTGCCAGCAGCATTGGACAGCCTAAAAACATTCAGTACTTC. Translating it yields CASSIGQPKNIQYF.

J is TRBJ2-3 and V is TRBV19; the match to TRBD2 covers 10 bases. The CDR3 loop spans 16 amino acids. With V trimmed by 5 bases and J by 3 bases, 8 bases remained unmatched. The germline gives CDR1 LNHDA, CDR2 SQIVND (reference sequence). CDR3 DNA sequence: TGTGCCAGTAGTCCGCTAGCGGGGGATGGAACAGATACGCAGTATTTT. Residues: CASSPLAGDGTDTQYF.

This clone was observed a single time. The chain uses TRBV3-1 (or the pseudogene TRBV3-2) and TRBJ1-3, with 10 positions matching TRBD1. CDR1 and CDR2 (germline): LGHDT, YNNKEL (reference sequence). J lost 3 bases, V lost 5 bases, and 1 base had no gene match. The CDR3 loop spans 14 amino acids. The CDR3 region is CASSGTGVGNTIYF. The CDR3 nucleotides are TGTGCCAGCAGCGGGACAGGGGTTGGAAACACCATATATTTT.

The DNA of the CDR3 is TGTGCCAGCAGCCCAGAATCCGGGACTAGTTCTAACGAGCAGTACTTC. It translates to CASSPESGTSSNEQYF. V usage is TRBV9 and J usage is TRBJ2-7; 8 bases line up with TRBD2. Germline trimming cut 4 bases from V and 5 bases from J; bases unmatched to any gene: 14. CDR1 SGDLS and CDR2 YYNGEE come from the germline V gene. The CDR3 is 16 residues long.

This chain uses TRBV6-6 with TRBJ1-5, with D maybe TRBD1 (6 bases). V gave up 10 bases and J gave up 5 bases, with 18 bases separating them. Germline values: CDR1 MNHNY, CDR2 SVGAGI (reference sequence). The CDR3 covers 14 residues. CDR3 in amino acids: CATPCRGRDQPQHF. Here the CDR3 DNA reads TGTGCCACCCCTTGCAGGGGCAGAGATCAGCCCCAGCATTTT.

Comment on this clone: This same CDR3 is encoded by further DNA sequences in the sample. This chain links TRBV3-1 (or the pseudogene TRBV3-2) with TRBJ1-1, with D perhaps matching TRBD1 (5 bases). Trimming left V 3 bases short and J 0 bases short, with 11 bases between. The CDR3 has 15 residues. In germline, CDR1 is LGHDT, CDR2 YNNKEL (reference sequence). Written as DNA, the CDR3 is TGTGCCAGCAGCCAGGGGGGGAGTATGAACACTGAAGCTTTCTTT. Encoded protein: CASSQGGSMNTEAFF.

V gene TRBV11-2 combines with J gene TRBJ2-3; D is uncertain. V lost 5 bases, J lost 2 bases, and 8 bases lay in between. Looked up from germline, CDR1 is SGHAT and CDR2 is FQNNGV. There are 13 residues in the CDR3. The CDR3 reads CASSPTYTDTQYF. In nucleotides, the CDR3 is TGTGCCAGCAGCCCTACGTACACAGATACGCAGTATTTT. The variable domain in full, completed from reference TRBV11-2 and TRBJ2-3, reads EAGVAQSPRYKIIEKRQSVAFWCNPISGHATLYWYQQILGQGPKLLIQFQNNGVVDDSQLPKDRFSAERLKGVDSTLKIQPAKLEDSAVYLCASSPTYTDTQYFGPGTRLTVL.

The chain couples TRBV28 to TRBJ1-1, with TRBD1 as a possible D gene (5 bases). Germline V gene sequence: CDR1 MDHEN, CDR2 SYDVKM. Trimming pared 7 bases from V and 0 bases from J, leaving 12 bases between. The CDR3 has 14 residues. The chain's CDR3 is CASTVRQLNTEAFF. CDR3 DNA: TGTGCCAGCACCGTGAGACAGTTGAACACTGAAGCTTTCTTT.

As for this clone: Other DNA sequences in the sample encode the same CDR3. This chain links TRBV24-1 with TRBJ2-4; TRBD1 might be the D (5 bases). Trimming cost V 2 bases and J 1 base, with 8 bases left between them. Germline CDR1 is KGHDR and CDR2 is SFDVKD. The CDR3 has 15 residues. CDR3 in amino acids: CATSDSGLAKNIQYF. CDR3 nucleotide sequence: TGTGCCACCAGTGATTCAGGGTTGGCCAAAAACATTCAGTACTTC.

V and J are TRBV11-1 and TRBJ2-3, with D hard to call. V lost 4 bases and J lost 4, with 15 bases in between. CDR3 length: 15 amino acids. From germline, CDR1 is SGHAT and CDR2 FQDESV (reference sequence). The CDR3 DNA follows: TGTGCCAGCAGCTCTAGACCCGTTTCCGCAGATACGCAGTATTTT. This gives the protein CASSSRPVSADTQYF.

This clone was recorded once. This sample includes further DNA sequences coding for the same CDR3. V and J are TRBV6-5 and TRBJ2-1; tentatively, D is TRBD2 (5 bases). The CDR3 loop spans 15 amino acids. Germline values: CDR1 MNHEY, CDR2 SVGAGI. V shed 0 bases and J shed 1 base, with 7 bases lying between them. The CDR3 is CASSYSRESYNEQFF. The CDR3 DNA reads TGTGCCAGCAGTTACTCGAGGGAATCCTACAATGAGCAGTTCTTC.

CDR3 in amino acids: CASSTYSGPRDEQFF. CDR3 sequence (DNA): TGTGCCAGCAGTACCTATAGCGGCCCCAGGGATGAGCAGTTCTTC. The chain links TRBV27 to TRBJ2-1, with a possible D match to TRBD2 (6 bases). The CDR3 extends over 15 amino acids. Germline V lookup: CDR1 MNHEY, CDR2 SMNVEV (reference sequence). V dropped 5 bases and J dropped 8 bases, with 19 bases sitting between them.

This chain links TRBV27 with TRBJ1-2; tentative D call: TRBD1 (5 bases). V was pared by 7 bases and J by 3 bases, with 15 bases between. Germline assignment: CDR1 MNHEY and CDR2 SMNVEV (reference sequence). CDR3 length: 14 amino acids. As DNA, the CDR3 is TGTGCCAGCACCTACCAGGCGGGACACTATGGCTACACCTTC. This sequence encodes CASTYQAGHYGYTF.

The CDR3 sequence is CASSLGGGANYGYTF. In DNA form, the CDR3 reads TGTGCCAGCAGCTTAGGCGGGGGAGCTAACTATGGCTACACCTTC. V is TRBV5-8 and J is TRBJ1-2; the D gene is possibly TRBD1 (5 bases). The CDR3 sequence is 15 residues long. Looked up from germline, CDR1 is SGHTS and CDR2 is YDEGEE. Trimming left V 2 bases short and J 0 bases short, with 11 bases between. Combining the CDR3 with reference TRBV5-8 and TRBJ1-2 gives the whole variable domain EAGVTQSPTHLIKTRGQQATLRCSPISGHTSVYWYQQALGLGLQFLLWYDEGEERNRGNFPPRFSGRQFPNYSSELNVNALELEDSALYLCASSLGGGANYGYTFGSGTRLTVV.